The rows below give T cell receptor beta chains drawn from one sample of a study of OX40 agonist ivuxolimab in advanced cancers. TCRdb's copy holds only in-frame clones and misses some; the assay was immunoSEQ multiplex PCR. This table holds some 50,000 clones, approximately 86% found once. The sample consisted of CD4+ or CD8+ T cells sorted from blood, taken in a trial of the OX40 agonist ivuxolimab. Receptor source: an adult with an advanced solid tumor such as melanoma, head and neck, liver or kidney cancer. The CDR3 runs from the conserved cysteine through the conserved F or W. Each record gives: clone size, V gene, D gene, J gene, CDR3 DNA, CDR3 protein. D genes are given only for firm matches. Clone size is given for some rows only: seen once, a few or many times, or a class if the clone is expanded.

-	TRBV28	TRBD1	TRBJ2-3	TGTGCCAGCAGTTTTGGGGCAGGGGGCAGGGATACGCAGTATTTT	CASSFGAGGRDTQYF
-	TRBV6-5	-	TRBJ1-1	TGTGCCAGCAAGGCAGGGTCGCACACTGAAGCTTTCTTT	CASKAGSHTEAFF
-	TRBV5-5	-	TRBJ2-7	TGTGCCAGCAGCTGGGACCCCGCCTACGAGCAGTACTTC	CASSWDPAYEQYF
-	TRBV5-5	-	TRBJ1-2	TGTGCCAGCAGCTTGGCGGTCTTACTCAACTATGGCTACACCTTC	CASSLAVLLNYGYTF
-	TRBV27	-	TRBJ1-5	TGTGCCAGCAGTCCGGGGTCGCTTCCGGGTCTTGCGCCCCAGCATTTT	CASSPGSLPGLAPQHF
once	TRBV6-5	TRBD2	TRBJ2-1	TGTGCCAGCAGTTACGGGAGCGGGGGGCAGTTCTTC	CASSYGSGGQFF
-	TRBV5-8	TRBD2	TRBJ2-1	TGTGCCAGCAGCTTGGGGACTAGCGGACACAATGAGCAGTTCTTC	CASSLGTSGHNEQFF
-	TRBV7-9	TRBD2	TRBJ2-5	TGTGCCAGCAGCTTAGGCTCTTGGACTAGCAGAGAGACCCAGTACTTC	CASSLGSWTSRETQYF
-	TRBV7-9	-	TRBJ2-7	TGTGCCAGCAGCTCCCCTAGGGGGAGGACCTACGAGCAGTACTTC	CASSSPRGRTYEQYF
-	TRBV4-2	TRBD2	TRBJ2-7	TGTGCCAGCAGCCTCGGGACTAGCGAGTACTACGAGCAGTACTTC	CASSLGTSEYYEQYF
-	TRBV7-9	TRBD1	TRBJ2-2	TGTGCCAGCAGCTGGGACAGTAGGTTGGGCACCGGGGAGCTGTTTTTT	CASSWDSRLGTGELFF
-	TRBV2	-	TRBJ1-1	TGTGCCAGCAGTGAAATTGTCCTTGGGGGTGACACTGAAGCTTTCTTT	CASSEIVLGGDTEAFF
-	TRBV5-5	-	TRBJ2-3	TGTGCCAGCAGCTTGTCGGGTAGGGCTCGGACAGATACGCAGTATTTT	CASSLSGRARTDTQYF
-	TRBV6-1	-	TRBJ2-7	TGTGCCAGCAGATTTGGAGGCGAGCAGTACTTC	CASRFGGEQYF
-	TRBV19	TRBD2	TRBJ2-7	TGTGCCAGTACGAATAGCGGGAGGGGGTTTAACGAGCAGTACTTC	CASTNSGRGFNEQYF
-	TRBV6-6	-	TRBJ2-7	TGTGCCAGCAGGATACTCCCGGGGGCACCCTACGAGCAGTACTTC	CASRILPGAPYEQYF
-	TRBV5-5	-	TRBJ2-7	TGTGCCAGCAGCTCCTCGCGGGTGGCCTACGAGCAGTACTTC	CASSSSRVAYEQYF
-	TRBV30	TRBD2	TRBJ2-1	TGTGCCTGGAGTGTACTTAGGTCCGGGAGGGGGACCTACAATGAGCAGTTCTTC	CAWSVLRSGRGTYNEQFF
-	TRBV28	TRBD1	TRBJ1-5	TGTGCCAGCAGTTTGGGGACAGGGGTTTATCAGCCCCAGCATTTT	CASSLGTGVYQPQHF
once	TRBV7-9	TRBD2	TRBJ2-7	TGTGCCAGCAGCTTATTGGCTAGCGGGCCATACGAGCAGTACTTC	CASSLLASGPYEQYF
-	TRBV7-9	TRBD2	TRBJ2-7	TGTGCCAGCAGCTTAGGCGGACTAGCCGCCGAGCAGTACTTC	CASSLGGLAAEQYF
once	TRBV28	TRBD2	TRBJ2-3	TGTGCCAGCAGTTTGGGGACTAGAGGGACAGATACGCAGTATTTT	CASSLGTRGTDTQYF
once	TRBV27	-	TRBJ2-1	TGTGCCAGCAGTTTCGGCGGTAATGAGCAGTTCTTC	CASSFGGNEQFF
-	TRBV6-5	TRBD2	TRBJ2-7	TGTGCCAGCAGTCGGTCTAGCGGGAACTACGAGCAGTACTTC	CASSRSSGNYEQYF
-	TRBV27	TRBD2	TRBJ2-1	TGTGCCAGCAGTTTAATAGGTAGCGGGAGTACCTACAATGAGCAGTTCTTC	CASSLIGSGSTYNEQFF
-	TRBV4-2	-	TRBJ2-5	TGTGCCAGCAGCCAAAGATTAGGATTAGGACGGCAAGAGACCCAGTACTTC	CASSQRLGLGRQETQYF
-	TRBV2	TRBD2	TRBJ2-1	TGTGCCAGCAGTGGGGCGGGGGGGAACGATGAGCAGTTCTTC	CASSGAGGNDEQFF
-	TRBV18	-	TRBJ1-6	TGTGCCAGCTCACCCCGGGACCCAACGAGCTCCTATAATTCACCCCTCCACTTT	CASSPRDPTSSYNSPLHF
-	TRBV9	-	TRBJ1-3	TGTGCCAGCAGCGTAGAGGGAGGGGGTGGAAACACCATATATTTT	CASSVEGGGGNTIYF
-	TRBV28	-	TRBJ2-1	TGTGCCAGCAGTTTATTCGGGACTGCCAATGAGCAGTTCTTC	CASSLFGTANEQFF
-	TRBV7-3	TRBD2	TRBJ2-3	TGTGCCAGTGCGGGCGGGGGTTTCACAGATACGCAGTATTTT	CASAGGGFTDTQYF
-	TRBV7-9	-	TRBJ1-2	TGTGCCAGCAGCTTAGGACAGAACTATGGCTACACCTTC	CASSLGQNYGYTF
-	TRBV4-1	-	TRBJ2-5	TGCGCCAGCAGCCAAGAAGGGGCAGCGTACCAAGAGACCCAGTACTTC	CASSQEGAAYQETQYF
-	TRBV4-1	TRBD2	TRBJ2-7	TGCGCCAGCAGCCAAGTGGGGAGCGGGAGATACGAGCAGTACTTC	CASSQVGSGRYEQYF
-	TRBV6-6	-	TRBJ1-5	TGTGCCAGCAGTCAGGGTCTCTTACAGCCCCAGCATTTT	CASSQGLLQPQHF
-	TRBV15	-	TRBJ1-4	TGTGCCACCAGCAGAGAATCAACAACTAATGAAAAACTGTTTTTT	CATSRESTTNEKLFF
-	TRBV27	TRBD1	TRBJ1-5	TGTGCCAGCAGCTTTCGACAGGGCCTAAATCAGCCCCAGCATTTT	CASSFRQGLNQPQHF
-	TRBV7-9	-	TRBJ1-1	TGTGCCAGCAGCCCAGGTGTGATGAACACTGAAGCTTTCTTT	CASSPGVMNTEAFF
-	TRBV9	TRBD1	TRBJ2-7	TGTGCCAGCAGCGTAGGGGACAGATACTACGAGCAGTACTTC	CASSVGDRYYEQYF
-	TRBV19	-	TRBJ2-3	TGTGCCACTAGGACAGGCACAGATACGCAGTATTTT	CATRTGTDTQYF
-	TRBV5-4	-	TRBJ2-7	TGTGCCAGCAGCTTGACAACCGGGGTCTACGAGCAGTACTTC	CASSLTTGVYEQYF
once	TRBV5-8	-	TRBJ2-7	TGTGCCAGCAGCTTTCCGGGCGGGACCTACGAGCAGTACTTC	CASSFPGGTYEQYF
medium-sized	TRBV15	-	TRBJ1-5	TGTGCCACCAGCAGTGCTCAACAGGGAAACGGCAATCAGCCCCAGCATTTT	CATSSAQQGNGNQPQHF
-	TRBV7-9	-	TRBJ1-1	TGTGCCAGCAGCTTTGAATTGATAGCAGCTGAAGCTTTCTTT	CASSFELIAAEAFF
-	TRBV6-4	-	TRBJ2-3	TGTGCCAGCAGCGCAACACCCATGATCACAGATACGCAGTATTTT	CASSATPMITDTQYF
-	TRBV30	-	TRBJ1-4	TGTGCCTGGAGTTGGCAGGGGCTTGAAAAACTGTTTTTT	CAWSWQGLEKLFF
-	TRBV4-3	-	TRBJ1-3	TGCGCCAGCAGCCAAGATTACGGGGCTGGAAACACCATATATTTT	CASSQDYGAGNTIYF
-	TRBV4-1	TRBD1	TRBJ1-4	TGCGCCAGCAGCCTCCTCCGGACAGGTTCTAATGAAAAACTGTTTTTT	CASSLLRTGSNEKLFF
-	TRBV27	-	TRBJ2-1	TGTGCCAGCACCGACAGCTACAATGAGCAGTTCTTC	CASTDSYNEQFF
-	TRBV27	TRBD2	TRBJ2-3	TGTGCCAGCAGTTTAGGGAGGGGCACAGATACGCAGTATTTT	CASSLGRGTDTQYF
-	TRBV5-5	TRBD1	TRBJ2-7	TGTGCCAGCAGCCCCCGGGACAGCACATACTACGAGCAGTACTTC	CASSPRDSTYYEQYF
-	TRBV6-1	-	TRBJ2-5	TGTGCCAGCAGTGAACGGGGGCGTCAAGAGACCCAGTACTTC	CASSERGRQETQYF
few	TRBV7-9	-	TRBJ1-2	TGTGCCAGCCATAAGACGGACAGCGCTTTACCTTCCTTC	CASHKTDSALPSF
-	TRBV18	TRBD1	TRBJ1-1	TGTGCCAGCTCACCGCTACAGGGGGCAGGCACTGAAGCTTTCTTT	CASSPLQGAGTEAFF
-	TRBV7-9	-	TRBJ2-7	TGTGCCAGCAGCACCCGGGGAGCCTACGAGCAGTACTTC	CASSTRGAYEQYF
-	TRBV2	-	TRBJ2-7	TGTGCCAGCAGTGAAGGGACATATTATTACGAGCAGTACTTC	CASSEGTYYYEQYF
-	TRBV5-5	TRBD1	TRBJ2-7	TGTGCCAGCAGCTTAAGGACAGGGGGGTACGAGCAGTACTTC	CASSLRTGGYEQYF